This entry is about one T cell receptor (beta chain). Its antigen remains unidentified. Sequencing ends 3 residues short of the CDR3 end; the germline J gene provides the rest. The data were obtained in a study of Tregs in tolerant kidney transplant recipients. Regarding the study as a whole: The small number of patients limits these findings pending further validation.

Sequencing used immunoSEQ multiplex PCR; TCRdb keeps in-frame clones, though not all of them. The listing contains around 10,000 clones. The nonmyeloablative bone marrow transplants came from related graft donors, with transient mixed chimerism. Trimming removed 6 bases from V and 4 bases from J; junction bases left unmatched: 9. This CDR3 spans 14 amino acids. Germline-derived CDR1 and CDR2 are SQVTM and ANQGSEA. The starting material was CD8+ T cells from blood (PBMCs), obtained 24 months after the transplant. The V call is TRBV29-1, the J call TRBJ2-3, with TRBD1 matching 8 bases. This TCR was sampled from a human patient who received a combined kidney and bone marrow transplant. Among the T cells, some may be from the graft donor. The DNA read from the CDR3 is TGCAGCGTCAATATAGGACAGGGCCCAGATACG. This codes for CSVNIGQGPDT. The whole CDR3 sequence is CSVNIGQGPDTQYF.